The clone carrying this TCR beta chain is a singleton in its sample. These data come from a study of blood T cell repertoires in COVID-19. Study background: Samples taken during acute and convalescent COVID-19 were collected in the United States, Italy and Spain. The cDNA or gDNA used as material had been derived from T cells, B-cell-depleted T cells, or PBMCs.

Authors' processing steps: Estimates of nucleated cell counts were drawn from the amplification of reference gene primers. Libraries were prepared by immunoSEQ multiplex PCR; TCRdb keeps only in-frame clonotypes and omits some of them. V, J and clone size reflect that table, while D and trimming were determined from the DNA. The sample contains some 250,000 clones, roughly 90% of which appear only once. Deletions cut 3 bases from V and 1 base from J, with 7 bases between. This CDR3 spans 13 amino acids. Germline V lookup: CDR1 MNHNS, CDR2 SASEGT. The rearrangement joins TRBV6-1 to TRBJ2-7; weak D call: TRBD1 (5 bases). The TCR sequence derives from a human donor in a cohort sampled during active COVID-19. Sequenced sample: peripheral blood. The CDR3 DNA is TGTGCCAGCAGTGAGCAGGGTTCCTACGAGCAGTACTTC. Translating it yields CASSEQGSYEQYF.